This T cell receptor (beta chain) originates from a study of radiotherapy plus CTLA-4 blockade in lung cancer. As for the study in general: Patients showed objective responses in under 20% of cases, and disease control was achieved by 31%.

In chemo-refractory metastatic non-small-cell lung cancer, patients got ipilimumab CTLA-4 blockade together with focal radiation. Turning to this clone: Its antigen is currently unknown.

The CDR3 length is 14 residues. The V and J ends lost 1 base and 3 bases, in that order; junction bases with no gene match: 1. Germline assignment: CDR1 SGHTA and CDR2 FQGNSA. Whole-study findings and limits: In blood, tumor-derived TCR clones expanded after radiotherapy plus ipilimumab.

Assay: immunoSEQ multiplex PCR; the TCRdb copy retains only in-frame clones and omits some. This table holds 50,000 to 65,000 clones, approximately 80% found once. The chain carries TRBV7-2 and TRBJ2-7; 9 nucleotides line up with TRBD2. This TCR was recovered from a human donor with non-small cell lung cancer whose response to radiotherapy plus ipilimumab could not be evaluated. The sample consisted of peripheral blood, taken from a patient treated with radiotherapy plus ipilimumab. CDR3 in DNA: TGTGCCAGCAGCTTAGTAGCGGGAGTCTACGAGCAGTACTTC. Protein product: CASSLVAGVYEQYF.